This T cell receptor beta chain emerged from a study of blood T cell repertoires in COVID-19. Study information: T cells, B-cell-depleted T cells, or PBMCs supplied cDNA or gDNA.

The CDR3 is 12 residues long. Trimming removed 9 bases at V and 4 bases at J, with 12 bases between. The germline V gene has CDR1 LNHNV and CDR2 YYDKDF (reference sequence). The protocol was immunoSEQ multiplex PCR, while the TCRdb copy is restricted to in-frame clones and leaves out a portion. The sample holds 200,000 to 250,000 clones; roughly four fifths are singletons and the top ten take around 2%. The clonotype was recovered from a man in his sixties who had recovered from COVID-19. Material: PBMCs or T cells enriched from blood (not recorded which). The chain links TRBV15 to TRBJ1-2; D is perhaps TRBD1 (5 bases). The CDR3 sequence is CATSKDIYGYTF. CDR3 coding DNA: TGTGCCACTTCAAAGGACATCTATGGCTACACCTTC.